The present T cell receptor (beta chain) was sequenced within a study of T cells after yellow fever vaccination. The length of the CDR3 is 16 residues. Germline V lookup: CDR1 MNHEY, CDR2 SVGAGI. Trimming shortened V by 6 bases and J by 10 bases, and 25 bases separated the two germline ends. Conversion of TCR transcripts into cDNA relied on 5'RACE template switching, which added a universal primer site and UMIs. TCRdb reprocessed the 5' RACE reads with MiXCR, giving one entry per CDR3 protein. This sample carries about 320,000 distinct CDR3 sequences, approximately 4.3% of them seen once, and the ten largest clones take roughly 21%. Regarding this clonotype: Its specificity is unknown.

Notes on the study in general: In FACS-sorted repertoires, abundant clonotypes from the bulk population could appear as contaminants. CD4 and CD8 compartments shared a small share of clonotypes, likely from convergent recombination.

The sequencing here drew on PBMCs, taken 15 days after the yellow fever booster vaccination. The chain recombines TRBV6-5 with TRBJ2-1, with D possibly matching TRBD1 (5 bases). The TCR comes from a man younger than 35 who received the YFV17D yellow fever vaccine. The CDR3 DNA is TGTGCCAGCAGCCGCGCTGTTCCTTTGGGGCATTACGAGCAGTTCTTC. This sequence encodes CASSRAVPLGHYEQFF.